This passage covers 22 T cell receptor beta chains from one sample sequenced in a study of shared clonotypes between healthy human individuals. Sequenced by immunoSEQ multiplex PCR; TCRdb stores in-frame clones only, minus some. The sample consists of about 2 million clones, 85% to 95% of them appearing once. Material for sequencing was naive CD4+ T cells sorted from blood. Subset of the sample: CD45RA+ positively selected. The source is a man between 18 and 35 years old in good health.

A single count supports this clone. The chain has TRBV28 and TRBJ1-1; D might be TRBD1 (6 bases). Germline V gene data show CDR1 as MDHEN and CDR2 as SYDVKM. The CDR3 is 14 amino acids. Trimming took off 7 bases at V and 4 bases at J, with 16 bases between the two ends. In DNA form, the CDR3 reads TGTGCCAGCATTGCGGTGGGGGCTGGCACTGAAGCTTTCTTT. Translated, it gives CASIAVGAGTEAFF. Full variable domain (missing parts from reference TRBV28 and TRBJ1-1): DVKVTQSSRYLVKRTGEKVFLECVQDMDHENMFWYRQDPGLGLRLIYFSYDVKMKEKGDIPEGYSVSREKKERFSLILESASTNQTSMYLCASIAVGAGTEAFFGQGTRLTVV.

The CDR3 bases are TGTGCCAGCAGTTGGACAGGGGCTGGCTACACCTTC. Residues: CASSWTGAGYTF. The J gene is TRBJ1-2, the V gene TRBV28; 9 nucleotides line up with TRBD1. CDR1 is MDHEN and CDR2 is SYDVKM in the germline V gene. The CDR3 contains 12 residues. J lost 7 bases, V lost 4 bases, and 1 base had no gene match.

V gene TRBV5-6 combines with J gene TRBJ1-6; TRBD1 is a possible D gene (5 bases). Trimming cost V 2 bases and J 5 bases, with 17 bases left between them. The germline V gene has CDR1 SGHDT and CDR2 YYEEEE. CDR3 length: 17 amino acids. The CDR3 bases are TGTGCCAGCAGCTTTAACGCCGGACTCAGGGATAATTCACCCCTCCACTTT. Its protein is CASSFNAGLRDNSPLHF.

This chain joins TRBV30 and TRBJ2-1; D gene uncertain. Germline CDR1 and CDR2: GTSNPN and SVGIG (reference sequence). Deletions cut 4 bases from V and 6 bases from J, with 7 bases between. The CDR3 loop spans 11 amino acids. The CDR3 nucleotides read TGTGCCTGGACCAGCGTCAATGAGCAGTTCTTC. Amino acids: CAWTSVNEQFF.

J is TRBJ2-7 and V is TRBV15; D might be TRBD1 (6 bases). The germline V and J ends were trimmed by 0 bases and 4 bases, with 16 bases remaining between them. This CDR3 spans 16 amino acids. Germline V gives CDR1 LNHNV, CDR2 YYDKDF (reference sequence). The CDR3 loop is CATSRDRSNRVYEQYF. CDR3 nucleotides: TGTGCCACCAGCAGAGATAGGTCTAACAGGGTATACGAGCAGTACTTC.

The chain is built from TRBV4-3 and TRBJ2-7; TRBD2 agrees at 11 bases. The V gene end was trimmed by 3 bases and the J gene end by 3 bases; junction bases not matched to a gene: 7. Germline CDR1 reads LGHNA; CDR2 reads YSLEER. This CDR3 is 16 amino acids long. The CDR3 sequence: CASSQKAGTSGYEQYF. In nucleotides, the CDR3 is TGCGCCAGCAGCCAGAAAGCCGGGACTAGCGGCTACGAGCAGTACTTC.

A single count supports this clone. This chain uses TRBV5-8 with TRBJ1-3, with a weak D call TRBD1 (6 bases). The germline gives CDR1 SGHTS, CDR2 YDEGEE. Trimming took 2 bases from V and 2 from J, leaving 8 bases between them. The CDR3 contains 14 residues. The DNA for the CDR3 is TGTGCCAGCAGCTTCCGGGACACTGGAAACACCATATATTTT. It codes for CASSFRDTGNTIYF.

The CDR3 is CASSSAGSTDTQYF. The CDR3 DNA sequence: TGCGCCAGCAGCTCGGCAGGAAGCACAGATACGCAGTATTTT. This chain uses TRBV5-1 with TRBJ2-3, with D hard to call. Germline V gene lookup returns CDR1 SGHRS and CDR2 YFSETQ. Trimming took 3 bases from V and 0 from J, leaving 8 bases between them. The CDR3 extends over 14 amino acids.

A remark on this clone: The identical CDR3 is also encoded by other nucleotide sequences in the sample. The V and J genes are TRBV9 and TRBJ1-6; unclear D gene. Per the germline V gene, CDR1 is SGDLS and CDR2 is YYNGEE. V lost 0 bases, J lost 7 bases, and 8 bases lay in between. The CDR3 contains 14 residues. The CDR3 DNA reads TGTGCCAGCAGCGTAGGCCAGGAGAATTCACCCCTCCACTTT. Protein: CASSVGQENSPLHF.

The J gene is TRBJ1-1, the V gene TRBV4-1; D possibly corresponds to TRBD1 (6 bases). The CDR3 runs 14 residues. Deletions cut 4 bases from V and 6 bases from J, with 15 bases between. Germline loops: CDR1 MGHRA, CDR2 YSYEKL. CDR3 sequence: CASSPQGLRAEAFF. CDR3 bases: TGCGCCAGCAGCCCTCAGGGGCTAAGAGCTGAAGCTTTCTTT.

The rearrangement uses TRBV2 and TRBJ2-3; TRBD1 is a possible D gene (5 bases). The CDR3 loop spans 16 amino acids. With 7 bases removed from V and 0 bases from J, the gap between germline ends came to 17 bases. CDR1 SNHLY and CDR2 FYNNEI come from the germline V gene. This chain's CDR3 is CASIPGWGRSTDTQYF. As DNA, the CDR3 is TGTGCCAGCATTCCAGGGTGGGGCAGGAGCACAGATACGCAGTATTTT.

The chain combines TRBV9 with TRBJ2-2, with 11 bases lining up with TRBD1. This CDR3 contains 16 residues. The J segment lost 5 bases and the V segment lost 2 bases, leaving 5 bases of the junction unmatched. The germline gives CDR1 SGDLS, CDR2 YYNGEE. CDR3 amino acids: CASSVTGQGGTGELFF. DNA for the CDR3: TGTGCCAGCAGCGTCACGGGACAGGGGGGGACCGGGGAGCTGTTTTTT.

V and J are TRBV5-6 and TRBJ2-1; possibly TRBD2 for D (6 bases). V lost 4 bases and J 1 base, leaving 15 bases between the germline ends. CDR1 SGHDT and CDR2 YYEEEE come from the germline V gene. CDR3 size: 16 residues. The CDR3 sequence is CASSADSGTSYNEQFF. The CDR3 region has the DNA TGTGCCAGCAGCGCGGACTCAGGGACTTCCTACAATGAGCAGTTCTTC.

V is TRBV6-1 and J is TRBJ1-5, with D unresolved. The V and J ends lost 5 bases and 4 bases respectively, with 12 bases between them. This CDR3 is built from 14 residues. The germline V gene encodes CDR1 MNHNS and CDR2 SASEGT. As DNA, the CDR3 is TGTGCCAGCAGTTTCCAGGTATCAAATCAGCCCCAGCATTTT. It is translated as CASSFQVSNQPQHF.

This clone was seen just once. The chain employs TRBV30 and TRBJ1-6; 10 nucleotides match TRBD1. The germline gives CDR1 GTSNPN, CDR2 SVGIG (reference sequence). The CDR3 covers 14 residues. Trimming took 1 base from V and 11 from J; bases not matched to a gene: 5. The CDR3 protein is CAWSGDRGFTPLHF. CDR3 sequence (DNA): TGTGCCTGGAGTGGGGACAGGGGATTTACACCCCTCCACTTT.

Concerning this clone: Given a much more abundant clone one base away, this may be a read error. The identical CDR3 is also encoded by other nucleotide sequences in the sample. The chain carries TRBV6-1 and TRBJ2-7; no clear D. CDR1 is MNHNS and CDR2 is SASEGT in the germline V gene. The V gene lost 5 bases and the J gene lost 4 bases, with 6 bases spanning the gap. CDR3 length: 11 amino acids. Here the CDR3 DNA reads TGTGCCAGCAGTAAGGGTTACGAGCAGTACTTC. Its protein product is CASSKGYEQYF.

The chain combines TRBV6-4 with TRBJ2-5; D unclear. With 4 bases removed from V and 1 base from J, the gap between germline ends came to 13 bases. There are 15 residues in the CDR3. Germline values: CDR1 MRHNA, CDR2 SNTAGT. The CDR3 region is CASSATGQLQETQYF. The DNA for the CDR3 is TGTGCCAGCAGTGCCACTGGCCAGCTCCAAGAGACCCAGTACTTC.

The gene calls are TRBV6-1 and TRBJ1-1; D is possibly TRBD1 (5 bases). The CDR3 has 14 residues. Trimming cost V 6 bases and J 1 base, with 12 bases left between them. Germline assignment: CDR1 MNHNS and CDR2 SASEGT. CDR3 residues: CASRSPGGNTEAFF. The CDR3 coding sequence is TGTGCCAGCAGGTCCCCGGGGGGGAACACTGAAGCTTTCTTT.

V and J are TRBV5-1 and TRBJ1-1; 8 bases are shared with TRBD1. Trimming cost V 0 bases and J 1 base; bases outside gene matches: 2. Germline V gene sequence: CDR1 SGHRS, CDR2 YFSETQ. The CDR3 consists of 15 residues. The CDR3 spells CASSLVQGANTEAFF. CDR3 DNA: TGCGCCAGCAGCTTGGTTCAGGGGGCGAACACTGAAGCTTTCTTT.

This clone has only a few counts. This sample also contains other DNA sequences that code for the same CDR3. The genes are TRBV19 and TRBJ2-7; maybe TRBD2 (5 bases). V shed 4 bases and J shed 0 bases, with 7 bases lying between them. CDR3 length: 13 residues. Germline V CDR1 and CDR2: LNHDA, SQIVND (reference sequence). This CDR3 reads CASSTGNSYEQYF. CDR3 bases: TGTGCCAGTAGTACCGGGAACTCCTACGAGCAGTACTTC.

In regard to this clone: Other DNA sequences within the sample encode an identical CDR3. J is TRBJ2-7 and V is TRBV10-3; D is unclear. Germline assignment: CDR1 ENHRY and CDR2 SYGVKD. Trimming took 2 bases from V and 0 from J, leaving 2 bases between them. The CDR3 totals 12 residues. The CDR3 DNA is TGTGCCATCAGTGAGGGCTCCTACGAGCAGTACTTC. It encodes CAISEGSYEQYF.

The CDR3 loop reads CAWKPRGYPLSGANVLTF. The CDR3 DNA reads as TGTGCCTGGAAACCGCGGGGCTATCCCCTCTCGGGGGCCAACGTCCTGACTTTC. The chain combines TRBV30 with TRBJ2-6; D might be TRBD2 (6 bases). Germline V lookup: CDR1 GTSNPN, CDR2 SVGIG (reference sequence). Trimming stripped 4 bases from V and 4 bases from J, with 23 bases between. CDR3 length: 18 residues.